What follows are 18 T cell receptor beta chains derived from one specimen sequenced in a study of neoadjuvant anti-PD-1 for oral cavity cancer. Method: immunoSEQ multiplex PCR; TCRdb's copy keeps in-frame clones and lacks some. The data show 14,000 or so clones, 55% to 65% seen once. Sequencing was performed on PBMCs, taken before nivolumab (anti-PD-1) treatment. The source of these receptors is a person aged 40-85 years with oral cavity squamous cell carcinoma.

The V and J genes are TRBV7-8 and TRBJ2-7; 10 bases are a match to TRBD2. The V gene end was trimmed by 3 bases and the J gene end by 4 bases; junction bases not matched to a gene: 6. CDR1 and CDR2 from the germline V gene are SGHVS and FQNEAQ. This CDR3 is built from 15 residues. CDR3 sequence: CASSFRRLAGYEQYF. The CDR3 DNA is TGTGCCAGCAGCTTTCGGAGACTAGCGGGTTACGAGCAGTACTTC.

The chain employs TRBV15 and TRBJ2-5; TRBD1 might be the D (6 bases). Trimming pared 3 bases from V and 1 base from J, leaving 6 bases between. Per the germline V gene, CDR1 is LNHNV and CDR2 is YYDKDF (reference sequence). The CDR3 runs 13 residues. CDR3 DNA sequence: TGTGCCACCAGCAGGGACAGCCAAGAGACCCAGTACTTC. It codes for CATSRDSQETQYF.

This chain connects TRBV5-6 to TRBJ2-7; 8 bases match TRBD2. V shed 0 bases, J shed 2 bases, and the junction held 4 bases outside the gene matches. Germline V CDR1 and CDR2: SGHDT, YYEEEE. The CDR3 has 15 residues. CDR3: CASSLGGRSPYEQYF. CDR3 nucleotide sequence: TGTGCCAGCAGCTTGGGCGGGAGGTCCCCCTACGAGCAGTACTTC.

The rearrangement uses TRBV9 and TRBJ2-5; a weak D match, TRBD1 (5 bases). V was pared by 1 base and J by 4 bases, with 11 bases between. The CDR3 extends over 14 amino acids. Germline V gives CDR1 SGDLS, CDR2 YYNGEE. The CDR3: CASSVPGRGETQYF. The DNA for the CDR3 is TGTGCCAGCAGCGTACCAGGGCGAGGAGAGACCCAGTACTTC.

In this sample, this clone turned up a few times. The genes are TRBV19 and TRBJ1-1; TRBD1 matches 8 bases. CDR1 is LNHDA and CDR2 is SQIVND in the germline V gene (reference sequence). The length of the CDR3 is 13 residues. The junction had 6 bases not matched to a gene; V was cut back by 6 bases and J by 6 bases. The CDR3 spells CASSNNRGSEAFF. DNA for the CDR3: TGTGCCAGTAGCAATAACAGGGGGTCTGAAGCTTTCTTT. The whole variable domain, filled in from reference TRBV19 and TRBJ1-1, reads DGGITQSPKYLFRKEGQNVTLSCEQNLNHDAMYWYRQDPGQGLRLIYYSQIVNDFQKGDIAEGYSVSREKKESFPLTVTSAQKNPTAFYLCASSNNRGSEAFFGQGTRLTVV.

CDR3 sequence (DNA): TGTGCCAGCAGTGTGCCCCGGGACAGGTTAGGCTACGAGCAGTACTTC. This encodes CASSVPRDRLGYEQYF. This rearrangement joins TRBV2 to TRBJ2-7; TRBD1 aligns across 8 bases. In germline, CDR1 is SNHLY, CDR2 FYNNEI. The CDR3 sequence is 16 residues long. After removal of 4 bases from V and 3 bases from J, the junction contained 11 bases not matched to a gene. Complete variable domain (other parts from reference TRBV2 and TRBJ2-7): EPEVTQTPSHQVTQMGQEVILRCVPISNHLYFYWYRQILGQKVEFLVSFYNNEISEKSEIFDDQFSVERPDGSNFTLKIRSTKLEDSAMYFCASSVPRDRLGYEQYFGPGTRLTVT.

The chain carries TRBV6-5 and TRBJ1-5; D gene uncertain. The CDR3 runs to 13 residues. The germline CDR1 and CDR2 sequences are MNHEY and SVGAGI. The V gene lost 5 bases and the J gene lost 7 bases, with 12 bases spanning the gap. The CDR3 loop is CASSRQEGQPQHF. Written as DNA, the CDR3 is TGTGCCAGCAGTCGGCAAGAGGGCCAGCCCCAGCATTTT.

This rearrangement joins TRBV7-2 to TRBJ1-1; 10 bases agree with TRBD1. The CDR3 spans 17 residues. CDR1 and CDR2 (germline): SGHTA, FQGNSA. J gave up 8 bases and V 4 bases, and 16 bases lay outside the gene matches. The CDR3 here is CASSSTGTGVWLEEAFF. The DNA of the CDR3 is TGTGCCAGCAGCTCCACCGGGACAGGGGTTTGGTTAGAGGAAGCTTTCTTT.

The rearrangement uses TRBV11-2 and TRBJ1-2; D is unresolved. CDR1 is SGHAT, CDR2 FQNNGV, per germline. The V and J ends lost 5 bases and 3 bases respectively, with 19 bases between them. The CDR3 spans 16 residues. The chain's CDR3 is CASSGLRATVYYGYTF. CDR3 in DNA: TGTGCCAGCAGCGGACTGAGGGCCACAGTGTACTATGGCTACACCTTC.

J is TRBJ2-1 and V is TRBV7-2; 9 positions agree with TRBD1. The CDR3 has 15 residues. The V gene's germline CDR1 is SGHTA and CDR2 FQGNSA. V dropped 2 bases and J dropped 2; count of bases not matched to a gene: 1. CDR3 sequence: CASSLTGGPYNEQFF. In DNA, the CDR3 is TGTGCCAGCAGCTTAACAGGGGGCCCCTACAATGAGCAGTTCTTC.

Only one count was recorded for this clone. The J gene is TRBJ2-7, the V gene TRBV30; possible D gene TRBD1, 6 bases. Per the germline V gene, CDR1 is GTSNPN and CDR2 is SVGIG (reference sequence). V was trimmed by 0 bases and J by 0 bases, leaving 12 bases between them. There are 15 residues in the CDR3. The CDR3 loop is CAWSVRRGHSYEQYF. The CDR3 DNA reads TGTGCCTGGAGTGTACGTCGGGGACACTCCTACGAGCAGTACTTC.

The CDR3, as DNA: TGTGCCAGCAGCTTAGGGAACTCCTACAATGAGCAGTTCTTC. Its translation is CASSLGNSYNEQFF. V gene TRBV11-2 combines with J gene TRBJ2-1; D uncertain. This CDR3 region has 14 residues. Trimming left V 1 base short and J 0 bases short, with 4 bases between. The germline gives CDR1 SGHAT, CDR2 FQNNGV. The full variable domain, in which reference TRBV11-2 and TRBJ2-1 provide the parts outside the CDR3, is EAGVAQSPRYKIIEKRQSVAFWCNPISGHATLYWYQQILGQGPKLLIQFQNNGVVDDSQLPKDRFSAERLKGVDSTLKIQPAKLEDSAVYLCASSLGNSYNEQFFGPGTRLTVL.

The V call is TRBV5-1, the J call TRBJ1-3; unclear D gene. The V gene lost 1 base and the J gene lost 0 bases, with 8 bases spanning the gap. Germline values: CDR1 SGHRS, CDR2 YFSETQ. This CDR3 contains 15 residues. CDR3 protein: CASSLSPVSGNTIYF. As DNA, the CDR3 is TGCGCCAGCAGCTTGAGCCCCGTCTCTGGAAACACCATATATTTT. Together with reference TRBV5-1 and TRBJ1-3, the CDR3 gives the full variable domain: KAGVTQTPRYLIKTRGQQVTLSCSPISGHRSVSWYQQTPGQGLQFLFEYFSETQRNKGNFPGRFSGRQFSNSRSEMNVSTLELGDSALYLCASSLSPVSGNTIYFGEGSWLTVV.

J is TRBJ1-5 and V is TRBV5-8; D gene ambiguous. The CDR3 spans 12 residues. V gave up 1 base and J gave up 5 bases, with 4 bases separating them. Looked up from germline, CDR1 is SGHTS and CDR2 is YDEGEE. CDR3 nucleotides: TGTGCCAGCAGCTTGTTGGATCAGCCCCAGCATTTT. It specifies CASSLLDQPQHF.

There are a few counts of this clone. The chain combines TRBV7-8 with TRBJ1-5; possibly TRBD1 for D (5 bases). V was shortened by 0 bases and J by 5 bases, with 14 bases between the two germline ends. The germline CDR1 and CDR2 sequences are SGHVS and FQNEAQ. This CDR3 is 16 amino acids long. The DNA of the CDR3 is TGTGCCAGCAGCTTAGCGCCGGCAGGGAGAGATCAGCCCCAGCATTTT. Translation gives CASSLAPAGRDQPQHF.

This chain joins TRBV5-6 and TRBJ1-4; D not resolved. Germline V CDR1 and CDR2: SGHDT, YYEEEE. CDR3 size: 14 residues. The V and J ends lost 0 bases and 2 bases respectively, with 5 bases between them. In nucleotides, the CDR3 is TGTGCCAGCAGCTTGGTCAGTACTAATGAAAAACTGTTTTTT. Translating it yields CASSLVSTNEKLFF.

The rearrangement uses TRBV7-9 and TRBJ2-7; maybe TRBD1 (5 bases). The CDR3 covers 11 residues. Trimming removed 1 base at V and 12 bases at J, with 10 bases between. Looked up from germline, CDR1 is SEHNR and CDR2 is FQNEAQ (reference sequence). The CDR3 nucleotides are TGTGCCAGCAGCTTAGAAGGGGTGTCGTACTTC. Protein: CASSLEGVSYF. The full variable domain, completed using reference TRBV7-9 and TRBJ2-7, is DTGVSQNPRHKITKRGQNVTFRCDPISEHNRLYWYRQTLGQGPEFLTYFQNEAQLEKSRLLSDRFSAERPKGSFSTLEIQRTEQGDSAMYLCASSLEGVSYFGPGTRLTVT.

The rearrangement joins TRBV5-6 to TRBJ2-3; 7 positions match TRBD2. The CDR3 length is 16 residues. V shed 4 bases and J 2 bases; nucleotides not matched to a gene: 10. The germline V gene encodes CDR1 SGHDT and CDR2 YYEEEE. The CDR3: CASSLRASGYTDTQYF. The DNA for the CDR3 is TGTGCCAGCAGCCTGAGGGCTAGCGGCTACACAGATACGCAGTATTTT.